This T cell receptor beta chain stems from a study of control samples from healthy donors and cancer patients. This table comes from immunoSEQ multiplex PCR, and its TCRdb copy is limited to in-frame clones, with some not included. The sample comprises some 140,000 clones, roughly 92% of which are singletons, and approximately 10% rests with the top ten. V lost 5 bases and J lost 0; bases outside the gene matches: 6. Germline CDR1 SGHAT, CDR2 FQNNGV. The CDR3 is 18 residues long. The clonotype comes from a young man in good health. V and J are TRBV11-2 and TRBJ2-1; 14 bases line up with TRBD2. Sequencing used blood. The CDR3 region is CASSKRLAGGSSYNEQFF. In DNA, the CDR3 is TGTGCCAGCAGCAAAAGACTAGCGGGAGGGAGCTCCTACAATGAGCAGTTCTTC.